Listed below are T cell receptor beta chains from one sample, sequenced in a study of blood T cell repertoires in COVID-19. Clones were read by immunoSEQ multiplex PCR, and TCRdb kept only the in-frame ones, dropping some. The top ten clones hold roughly 3.7% of a sample with 150,000 to 190,000 clones, 76% of them seen once. The sequenced material came from peripheral blood. These receptors were obtained from a woman aged 80 or over with acute or convalescent COVID-19. Both conserved end residues are part of each CDR3. A D gene is named only where the DNA matches it firmly. Size tells how often a clone was seen (once, few, many) or the class of an expanded clone, and some rows leave it out.

V	length	J	size	D	DNA	CDR3
TRBV7-9	16	TRBJ1-5	-	TRBD1	TGTGCCAGCAGCCTAGGACAGGGGACGGGCAATCAGCCCCAGCATTTT	CASSLGQGTGNQPQHF
TRBV11-2	13	TRBJ2-7	-	TRBD2	TGTGCCAGCAGCTCCCGACTAGCGGGAGAGCAGTACTTC	CASSSRLAGEQYF
TRBV7-2	18	TRBJ1-1	-	-	TGTGCCAGCAGCCCGGGCCGGGTTTCAAACAGGGTCCACACTGAAGCTTTCTTT	CASSPGRVSNRVHTEAFF
TRBV12-3/TRBV12-4	12	TRBJ1-2	-	-	TGTGCCAGCAGTTTTCTTCGGTATGGCTACACCTTC	CASSFLRYGYTF
TRBV7-2	15	TRBJ1-1	-	TRBD1	TGTGCCAGCAGCCGGGACAGGGAGAGTTGGGGGGAGGCTTTCTTT	CASSRDRESWGEAFF
TRBV12-3/TRBV12-4	12	TRBJ1-2	-	-	TGTGCCAGCAGTAGACAGAGAGGCGGCTACACCTTC	CASSRQRGGYTF
TRBV20-1	16	TRBJ2-1	-	TRBD2	TGCAGTGCTACTGAGCGGGGGGGCCTCTCCTACAATGAGCAGTTCTTC	CSATERGGLSYNEQFF
TRBV7-7	17	TRBJ2-2	-	TRBD2	TGTGCTAGCAGCTTAGGAACTAGCGGGGGGAACACCGGGGAGCTGTTTTTT	CASSLGTSGGNTGELFF
TRBV7-3	14	TRBJ2-1	once	-	TGTGCCAGCAGCTTAACGCAGGGCTACAATGAGCAGTTCTTC	CASSLTQGYNEQFF
TRBV2	12	TRBJ2-7	-	TRBD1	TGTGCCAGCAGTGGACAGGGGTTCGAGCAGTACTTC	CASSGQGFEQYF
TRBV14	16	TRBJ2-1	-	-	TGTGCCAGCAGCCCCAGTTTGGAGCGAGGGAAGGGTGAGCAGTTCTTC	CASSPSLERGKGEQFF
TRBV7-9	13	TRBJ1-6	-	-	TGTGCCAGCAGTACTTCAGGGTATTCACCCCTCCACTTT	CASSTSGYSPLHF
TRBV30	14	TRBJ2-2	-	-	TGTGCCTGGTATCGGGACACAAACACCGGGGAGCTGTTTTTT	CAWYRDTNTGELFF
TRBV15	16	TRBJ2-2	-	TRBD1	TGTGCCACCAGCACCCGACAGGGGGCTGGTTCCGGGGAGCTGTTTTTT	CATSTRQGAGSGELFF
TRBV19	15	TRBJ1-1	-	-	TGTGCCAGTAGTATAGGGGCGGGCTCAAACACTGAAGCTTTCTTT	CASSIGAGSNTEAFF
TRBV6-6	12	TRBJ1-1	many	-	TGTGCCAGCAGTTACAGGAGCCCTGAAGCTTTCTTT	CASSYRSPEAFF
TRBV5-1	15	TRBJ2-7	once	TRBD2	TGCGCCAGCAGCGCTTCTAGCGGGAGGGCCGCCGAGCAGTACTTC	CASSASSGRAAEQYF
TRBV5-6	16	TRBJ2-1	-	TRBD2	TGTGCCAGCAGCTTGGGATTAGCGGGGTGGTACAATGAGCAGTTCTTC	CASSLGLAGWYNEQFF
TRBV5-1	14	TRBJ1-1	-	-	TGCGCCAGCAGCTTGGTCGGAGGGAACACTGAAGCTTTCTTT	CASSLVGGNTEAFF
TRBV9	15	TRBJ1-5	-	-	TGTGCCAGCAGCCCGTCGGGGTTGATCAATCAGCCCCAGCATTTT	CASSPSGLINQPQHF
TRBV9	16	TRBJ2-5	once	TRBD2	TGTGCCAGCAGCGTAACTGGACTAGCGGGAGTGGAGACCCAGTACTTC	CASSVTGLAGVETQYF
TRBV7-2	14	TRBJ2-7	-	-	TGTGCCAGCAGCTTAGTACCGGGGGCCTACGAGCAGTACTTC	CASSLVPGAYEQYF
TRBV27	15	TRBJ2-3	-	TRBD2	TGTGCCAGCAGTTTGTTAGCGGGGGGCCAGGGAACGCAGTATTTT	CASSLLAGGQGTQYF
TRBV7-8	16	TRBJ2-3	-	-	TGTGCCAGCAGCTTAGGCAGGAGGCTCGGCACAGATACGCAGTATTTT	CASSLGRRLGTDTQYF
TRBV6-1	16	TRBJ2-7	-	TRBD1	TGTGCCAGCAGTGAGTCCGGGACAGGGACCCTCTACGAGCAGTACTTC	CASSESGTGTLYEQYF
TRBV7-6	15	TRBJ1-5	-	TRBD1	TGTGCCAGCAGCTTTGGGACAGGGGGGAATCAGCCCCAGCATTTT	CASSFGTGGNQPQHF
TRBV27	14	TRBJ1-5	few	TRBD1	TGTGCCAGCAGTCGGACAGGGGCGAGTCAGCCCCAGCATTTT	CASSRTGASQPQHF
TRBV11-2	14	TRBJ1-4	-	-	TGTGCCAGCAGCTCCTCAGGGCTTGGTGAAAAACTGTTTTTT	CASSSSGLGEKLFF
TRBV27	14	TRBJ1-6	-	-	TGTGCCAGCAGTGAAACAGGGAGAAATTCACCCCTCCACTTT	CASSETGRNSPLHF
TRBV9	14	TRBJ1-2	-	-	TGTGCCAGCAGCGAGAGACAGGATAACTATGGCTACACCTTC	CASSERQDNYGYTF
TRBV7-9	16	TRBJ2-3	-	TRBD1	TGTGCCAGCAGCCCACCGGGACAGGGGTTCGGTGATACGCAGTATTTT	CASSPPGQGFGDTQYF
TRBV19	15	TRBJ2-1	-	TRBD2	TGTGCCAGTAACCCGGGAGTAGCGGGGGGCACTGAGCAGTTCTTC	CASNPGVAGGTEQFF
TRBV6-1	19	TRBJ1-5	-	TRBD1	TGTGCCAGCAGTGAATTACTGGGACAGGGGTTTTATAGCAATCAGCCCCAGCATTTT	CASSELLGQGFYSNQPQHF
TRBV10-3	12	TRBJ2-7	once	-	TGTGCCATCACCTCAGGGGGGTACGAGCAGTACTTC	CAITSGGYEQYF
TRBV30	14	TRBJ1-5	-	TRBD1	TGTGCCTGGCAAGGACAGGGACGCAATCAGCCCCAGCATTTT	CAWQGQGRNQPQHF
TRBV4-3	15	TRBJ1-3	-	-	TGCGCCAGCAGCCACAACCCTAACTCTGGAAACACCATATATTTT	CASSHNPNSGNTIYF
TRBV6-5	15	TRBJ2-1	-	-	TGTGCCAGCAGACCATCCTGGGGAGGGGGCAATGAGCAGTTCTTC	CASRPSWGGGNEQFF
TRBV3-1/TRBV3-2	13	TRBJ1-1	-	TRBD1	TGTGCCAGCAGCCGCGACACAGGGGCGGTGTGCGTCTTT	CASSRDTGAVCVF
TRBV27	13	TRBJ1-2	-	-	TGTGCCAGCAGTTTCGCAGAATCCTATGGCTACACCTTC	CASSFAESYGYTF
TRBV4-1	17	TRBJ1-4	-	-	TGCGCCAGCAGCCAAGGGACACAACACCTCACTAATGAAAAACTGTTTTTT	CASSQGTQHLTNEKLFF
TRBV9	17	TRBJ2-5	-	TRBD2	TGTGCCAGCAGCGTAGGCGCGGCTAGCGGGTCTCAAGAGACCCAGTACTTC	CASSVGAASGSQETQYF
TRBV4-3	21	TRBJ2-7	few	TRBD2	TGCGCCAGCAGCCGAGGCCTCGGATTGGGACTAGCGGATAGGAGCTCCTACGAGCAGTACTTC	CASSRGLGLGLADRSSYEQYF
TRBV7-3	18	TRBJ2-1	-	TRBD2	TGTGCCAGCAGGCGAACACTCGGGAGGGCCTATGTCTCCAATGAGCAGTTCTTC	CASRRTLGRAYVSNEQFF
TRBV7-2	17	TRBJ1-2	-	TRBD1	TGTGCCAGCAGCTTAGTCGGGGACACCGGGACAGGGGAGGGCTACACCTTC	CASSLVGDTGTGEGYTF
TRBV6-5	13	TRBJ1-1	-	-	TGTGCCAGCACCTATCGACAGGACACTGAAGCTTTCTTT	CASTYRQDTEAFF
TRBV5-5	12	TRBJ1-1	few	-	TGTGCCAGCAGCTTGGTGGGGGGAGAAGCTTTCTTT	CASSLVGGEAFF
TRBV6-4	13	TRBJ2-7	-	TRBD1	TGTGCCAGCAGTCGGGACAGGGGGTACGAGCAGTACTTC	CASSRDRGYEQYF
TRBV29-1	12	TRBJ2-2	-	-	TGCAGCGTTGACAAGAACACCGGGGAGCTGTTTTTT	CSVDKNTGELFF
TRBV30	13	TRBJ2-1	-	TRBD2	TGTGCCTGGAGTGCCGGGACTAGCAATGAGCAGTTCTTC	CAWSAGTSNEQFF
TRBV4-2	15	TRBJ1-4	-	-	TGTGCCAGCAGCCCCCGGGTTGGGACTAATGAAAAACTGTTTTTT	CASSPRVGTNEKLFF
TRBV3-1/TRBV3-2	14	TRBJ2-7	few	-	TGTGCCAGCAGCCAGGGTGGGGTGTTTGGGACTCAGTACTTC	CASSQGGVFGTQYF